The clone carrying this T cell receptor beta chain has at least ten counts. The record originates from a study of low-dose radiotherapy and immunotherapy resistance in tumors. Time point indicated: before trial treatment. Gene-specific TRAV and TRBV primers were used for first-strand cDNA, covering alpha and beta chains. Amplification of TCRs used a constant-region primer and V-primer adapter for approximately 18 PCR cycles. MiXCR was run by TCRdb on the reads, yielding one entry per CDR3 protein. Of over 55,000 distinct CDR3 sequences listed, 31% are singletons. CDR1 is SGHRS and CDR2 is YFSETQ in the germline V gene. V lost 0 bases and J lost 3, with 10 bases in between. The CDR3 sequence is 15 residues long.

The gene calls are TRBV5-1 and TRBJ2-1; unclear D gene. The source was PBMCs, collected before treatment. The TCR sequence derives from a female donor with ovarian cancer. The CDR3 sequence is CASSLAGRGYNEQFF. For the CDR3, the DNA is TGCGCCAGCAGCTTGGCGGGTCGCGGCTACAATGAGCAGTTCTTC.